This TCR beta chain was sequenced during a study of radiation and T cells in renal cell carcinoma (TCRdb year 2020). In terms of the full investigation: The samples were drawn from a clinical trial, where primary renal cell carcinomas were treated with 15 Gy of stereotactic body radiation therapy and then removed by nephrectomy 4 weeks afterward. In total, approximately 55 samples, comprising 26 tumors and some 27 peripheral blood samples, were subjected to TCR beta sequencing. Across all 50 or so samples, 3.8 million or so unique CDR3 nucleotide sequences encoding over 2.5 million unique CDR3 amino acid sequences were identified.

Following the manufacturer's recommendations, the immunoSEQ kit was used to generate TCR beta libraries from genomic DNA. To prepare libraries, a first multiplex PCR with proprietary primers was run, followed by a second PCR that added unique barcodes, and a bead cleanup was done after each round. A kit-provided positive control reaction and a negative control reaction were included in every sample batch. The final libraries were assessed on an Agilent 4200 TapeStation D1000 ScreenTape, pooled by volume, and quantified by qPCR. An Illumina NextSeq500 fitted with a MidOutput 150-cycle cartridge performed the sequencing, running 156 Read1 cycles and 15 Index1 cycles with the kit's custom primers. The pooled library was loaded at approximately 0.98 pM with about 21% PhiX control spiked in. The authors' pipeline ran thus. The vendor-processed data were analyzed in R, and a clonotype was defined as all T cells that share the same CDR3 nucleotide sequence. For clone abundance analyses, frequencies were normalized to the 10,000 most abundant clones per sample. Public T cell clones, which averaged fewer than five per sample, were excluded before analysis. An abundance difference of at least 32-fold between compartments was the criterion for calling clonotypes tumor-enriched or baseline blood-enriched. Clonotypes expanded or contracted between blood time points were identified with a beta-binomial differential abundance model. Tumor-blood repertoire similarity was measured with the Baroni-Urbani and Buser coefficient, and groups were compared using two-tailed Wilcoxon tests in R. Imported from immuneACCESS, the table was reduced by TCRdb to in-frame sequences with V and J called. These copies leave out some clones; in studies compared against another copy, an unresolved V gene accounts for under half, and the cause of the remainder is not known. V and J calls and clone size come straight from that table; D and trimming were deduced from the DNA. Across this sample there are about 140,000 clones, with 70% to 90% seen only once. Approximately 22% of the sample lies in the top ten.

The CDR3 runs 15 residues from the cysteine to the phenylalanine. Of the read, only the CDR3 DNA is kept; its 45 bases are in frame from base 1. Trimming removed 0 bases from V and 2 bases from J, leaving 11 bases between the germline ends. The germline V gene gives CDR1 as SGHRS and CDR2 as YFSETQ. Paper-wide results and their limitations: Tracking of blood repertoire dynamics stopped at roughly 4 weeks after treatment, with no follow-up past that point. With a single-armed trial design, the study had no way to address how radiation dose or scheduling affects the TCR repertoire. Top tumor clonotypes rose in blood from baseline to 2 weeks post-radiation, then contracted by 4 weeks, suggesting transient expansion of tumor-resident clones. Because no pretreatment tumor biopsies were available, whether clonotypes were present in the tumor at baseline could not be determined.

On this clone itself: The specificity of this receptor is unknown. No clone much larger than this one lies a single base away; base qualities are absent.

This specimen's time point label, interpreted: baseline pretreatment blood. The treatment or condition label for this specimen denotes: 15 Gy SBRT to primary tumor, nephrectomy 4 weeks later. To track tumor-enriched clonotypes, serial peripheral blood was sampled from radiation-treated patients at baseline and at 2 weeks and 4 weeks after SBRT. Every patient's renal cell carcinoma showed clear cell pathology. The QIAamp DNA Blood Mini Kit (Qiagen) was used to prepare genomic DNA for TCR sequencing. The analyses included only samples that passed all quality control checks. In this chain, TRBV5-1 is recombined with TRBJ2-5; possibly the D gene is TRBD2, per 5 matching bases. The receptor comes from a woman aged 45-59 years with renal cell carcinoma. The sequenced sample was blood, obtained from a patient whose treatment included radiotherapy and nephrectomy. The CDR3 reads CASSLADGGQETQYF. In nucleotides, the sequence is TGCGCCAGCAGCTTGGCCGACGGAGGTCAAGAGACCCAGTACTTC.